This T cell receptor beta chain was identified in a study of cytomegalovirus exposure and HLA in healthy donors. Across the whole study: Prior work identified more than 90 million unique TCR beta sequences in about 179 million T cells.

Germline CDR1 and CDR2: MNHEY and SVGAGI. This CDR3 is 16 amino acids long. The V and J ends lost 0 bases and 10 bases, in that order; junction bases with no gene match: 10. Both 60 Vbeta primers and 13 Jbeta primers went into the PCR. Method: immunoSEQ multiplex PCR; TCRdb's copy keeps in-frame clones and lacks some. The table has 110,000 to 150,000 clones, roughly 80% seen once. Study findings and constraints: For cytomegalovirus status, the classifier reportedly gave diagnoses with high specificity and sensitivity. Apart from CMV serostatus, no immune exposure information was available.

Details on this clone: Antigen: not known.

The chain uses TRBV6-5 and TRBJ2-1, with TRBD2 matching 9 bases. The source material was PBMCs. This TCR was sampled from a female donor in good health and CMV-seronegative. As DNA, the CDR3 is TGTGCCAGCAGTTACTCGATAGTTGCGGGAGGGGGAGAGCAGTTCTTC. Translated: CASSYSIVAGGGEQFF.